The clone carrying this T cell receptor beta chain was picked up a small number of times. Its cognate antigen is unknown. CDR1 MNHEY and CDR2 SVGAGI come from the germline V gene. The J segment lost 1 base and the V segment lost 2 bases, leaving 5 bases of the junction unmatched. CDR3 length equals 17 residues. This entry is derived from a study of blood T cells in healthy people across ages. General study findings and limits: Possibly, changes in expanded clonotypes were confounded because donor CMV status was unknown.

Then a second PCR, running about 6 to 12 cycles, was carried out with a sample-barcoded 5' primer and a J-beta primer mix. A single record per CDR3 protein comes from TCRdb applying MiXCR to the 5' RACE reads. The sample includes about 780,000 distinct CDR3 sequences, around 62% of them seen just once. Donors were healthy Caucasian individuals from Russia aged roughly 6 to 90. The sequencing input was blood. The TCR originated in a man younger than 45 in good health. J is TRBJ2-7 and V is TRBV6-5; TRBD2 aligns across 13 bases. The DNA of the CDR3 is TGTGCCAGCAGTTACCTGGCGACTAGCGGGGGGTCCTACGAGCAGTACTTC. It is translated as CASSYLATSGGSYEQYF.